These 31 T cell receptor beta chains were sequenced from one sample in a study of T cell repertoires in cytomegalovirus infection. TCRdb analysed the reads with MiXCR anew, one entry per CDR3 protein. The sample has roughly 500,000 distinct CDR3 sequences, more than 30% seen once. For these TCRs, the target antigens are not known. This specimen consisted of cultured PBMCs, obtained from culture after CMV antigen stimulation. These TCRs come from a human donor in good health (CMV status not recorded). Some clones in this sample may be carry-over from other donors' samples.

The genes are TRBV20-1 and TRBJ1-5, with a weak D call TRBD1 (6 bases). V lost 6 bases and J 2 bases, leaving 17 bases between the germline ends. This CDR3 region has 15 residues. Germline-derived CDR1 and CDR2 are DFQATT and SNEGSKA (reference sequence). CDR3 protein: CSACRDTNCNQPQHF. As DNA, the CDR3 is TGCAGTGCGTGTCGGGACACCAATTGCAATCAGCCCCAGCATTTT.

This clonotype has a single count. The rearrangement links TRBV7-4 to TRBJ1-1; D perhaps matches TRBD1 (5 bases). Trimming left V 3 bases short and J 5 bases short, with 13 bases between. Germline V CDR1 and CDR2: SGHVT, SQSDAQ. The CDR3 loop spans 14 amino acids. CDR3 sequence (DNA): TGTGCCAGCAGCTTTCTCGGGGGAGAGACTGAAGCTTTCTTT. Amino acids: CASSFLGGETEAFF.

This clonotype was seen repeatedly, ten times or more. This chain joins TRBV7-8 and TRBJ2-3; possible D gene TRBD2, 5 bases. Trimming removed 4 bases at V and 1 base at J, with 12 bases between. Germline V gene data show CDR1 as SGHVS and CDR2 as FQNEAQ. The CDR3 is 15 amino acids. In nucleotides, the CDR3 is TGTGCCAGCAGCTCGCTGGGCGGGCGCACAGATACGCAGTATTTT. It yields the protein CASSSLGGRTDTQYF.

This chain joins TRBV12-5 and TRBJ2-5, with no clear D. The V and J ends lost 1 base and 1 base respectively, with 7 bases between them. Germline lookup yields CDR1 LGHNT and CDR2 FRNRAP. The CDR3 is 14 residues long. The CDR3 region has the DNA TGTGCTAGTGGTTTGGGAAACGGCCAAGAGACCCAGTACTTC. Its protein product is CASGLGNGQETQYF.

The chain links TRBV12-3 or TRBV12-4 to TRBJ1-1; TRBD1 aligns across 8 bases. The J segment lost 4 bases and the V segment lost 5 bases, leaving 9 bases of the junction unmatched. This CDR3 has 15 residues. The CDR3 nucleotides are TGTGCCAGCAGTACCTGGACAGGGTCCGGCACTGAAGCTTTCTTT. It is translated as CASSTWTGSGTEAFF.

The chain joins TRBV4-3 to TRBJ2-7; 11 nucleotides agree with TRBD2. This CDR3 comprises 15 residues. CDR1 is LGHNA, CDR2 YSLEER, per germline. V gave up 4 bases and J gave up 6 bases; unmatched junction bases: 8. In DNA, the CDR3 is TGCGCCAGCAGCCCAGTTACTGGACTAGCGGGCGAGCAGTACTTC. It translates to CASSPVTGLAGEQYF.

The chain employs TRBV7-7 and TRBJ2-1, with 12 bases fitting TRBD2. The length of the CDR3 is 16 residues. V lost 3 bases and J lost 3; bases outside the gene matches: 3. Germline loops: CDR1 SSHAT, CDR2 FNYEAQ (reference sequence). Written as DNA, the CDR3 is TGTGCCAGCAGCTTCTCGACTAGCGGGAGCTACAATGAGCAGTTCTTC. This gives the protein CASSFSTSGSYNEQFF.

The table lists this clonotype with a few counts. The V call is TRBV6-2 or TRBV6-3, the J call TRBJ1-1; D call uncertain. V dropped 2 bases and J dropped 0 bases, with 13 bases sitting between them. CDR1 MNHEY and CDR2 SVGEGT come from the germline V gene. CDR3 size: 16 residues. CDR3 sequence reads: CASSYANRDLNTEAFF. Written as DNA, the CDR3 is TGTGCCAGCAGTTACGCCAACCGAGATTTGAACACTGAAGCTTTCTTT.

A few counts support this clonotype. The V call is TRBV11-2, the J call TRBJ2-7, with D tentatively TRBD2 (6 bases). Deletions cut 0 bases from V and 6 bases from J, with 24 bases between. CDR1 is SGHAT and CDR2 is FQNNGV in the germline V gene. The CDR3 extends over 18 amino acids. CDR3 in DNA: TGTGCCAGCAGCTTAGAAGGTTTAGGAGGGAACAGGCGGAGCGAGCAGTACTTC. Its translation: CASSLEGLGGNRRSEQYF.

The chain carries TRBV27 and TRBJ2-3; the match to TRBD2 covers 7 bases. Trimming removed 3 bases from V and 0 bases from J; junction bases left unmatched: 6. The germline V gene has CDR1 MNHEY and CDR2 SMNVEV (reference sequence). This CDR3 comprises 16 residues. CDR3 amino acids: CASSFRGGGSTDTQYF. The CDR3 DNA follows: TGTGCCAGCAGTTTCAGAGGCGGGGGTAGCACAGATACGCAGTATTTT.

V is TRBV7-9 and J is TRBJ1-1; D not certain. V lost 5 bases to trimming and J lost 1 base, with 8 bases between them. The germline V gene has CDR1 SEHNR and CDR2 FQNEAQ (reference sequence). The CDR3 is 13 amino acids. The CDR3 here is CASSPDENTEAFF. The CDR3 nucleotides read TGTGCCAGCAGCCCAGACGAGAACACTGAAGCTTTCTTT.

A few counts support this clonotype. The CDR3 loop reads CSIKPSSGRKYEQYF. CDR3 DNA: TGCAGTATAAAACCAAGTAGCGGGAGAAAATACGAGCAGTACTTC. The chain recombines TRBV20-1 with TRBJ2-7; 9 bases align to TRBD2. The CDR3 runs 15 residues. Germline lookup yields CDR1 DFQATT and CDR2 SNEGSKA (reference sequence). The V gene end was trimmed by 8 bases and the J gene end by 4 bases; junction bases not matched to a gene: 15.

The V call is TRBV5-1, the J call TRBJ2-1; 7 bases map to TRBD1. After removal of 5 bases from V and 1 base from J, the junction contained 12 bases not matched to a gene. CDR3 size: 17 residues. CDR1 SGHRS and CDR2 YFSETQ come from the germline V gene. CDR3: CASSHGQEFRSYNEQFF. The CDR3 DNA reads TGCGCCAGCAGTCACGGACAGGAGTTTAGATCCTACAATGAGCAGTTCTTC.

This clonotype was observed a handful of times. The V call is TRBV6-4, the J call TRBJ1-2, with 8 bases fitting TRBD1. V lost 5 bases to trimming and J lost 4 bases; unmatched junction nucleotides: 12. Looked up from germline, CDR1 is MRHNA and CDR2 is SNTAGT. CDR3 length: 16 amino acids. The CDR3 coding sequence is TGTGCCAGCAGTCGAAGCCCCGGACAGGGCCTCTATGGCTACACCTTC. Encoded protein: CASSRSPGQGLYGYTF.

The V and J genes are TRBV19 and TRBJ1-1, with 10 bases identical to TRBD1. The germline V gene has CDR1 LNHDA and CDR2 SQIVND (reference sequence). The CDR3 sequence is 14 residues long. The V gene end was trimmed by 7 bases and the J gene end by 4 bases; junction bases not matched to a gene: 6. The CDR3 bases are TGTGCCAGTAACCCGGGACAGGGGTCCACTGAAGCTTTCTTT. Translating it yields CASNPGQGSTEAFF.

This clonotype appeared once. At one end the junction does not follow the germline gene, possibly because of a read error. V usage is TRBV6-1 and J usage is TRBJ2-1, with a tentative D call TRBD2 (5 bases). This CDR3 is 15 amino acids long. Germline CDR1 reads MNHNS; CDR2 reads SASEGT. CDR3 protein: CANSDPAASYNEQFF. In DNA form, the CDR3 reads TGTGCCAACAGTGATCCAGCGGCCTCCTACAATGAGCAGTTCTTC.

This chain links TRBV6-2 or TRBV6-3 with TRBJ2-2; D not resolved. Trimming removed 6 bases from V and 4 bases from J, with 9 bases in between. Germline CDR1 MNHEY, CDR2 SVGEGT. This CDR3 has 13 residues. The CDR3 region has the DNA TGTGCCAGCAGCCGGGTGAGCACCGGGGAGCTGTTTTTT. It translates to CASSRVSTGELFF.

This clonotype was counted a single time. This chain links TRBV6-8 with TRBJ2-7, with D perhaps matching TRBD1 (5 bases). CDR1 MNHGY and CDR2 SAAAGT come from the germline V gene. The CDR3 loop spans 15 amino acids. V gave up 6 bases and J gave up 3 bases, with 18 bases separating them. The DNA of the CDR3 is TGTGCCAGCAGACTACGACAGTCCACACTCTACGAGCAGTACTTC. Encoded protein: CASRLRQSTLYEQYF.

The table lists this clonotype with a few counts. The J gene is TRBJ1-3, the V gene TRBV12-3 or TRBV12-4; D not certain. V lost 11 bases and J lost 8, with 10 bases in between. The CDR3 covers 10 residues. CDR3 DNA: TGTGCCCGAAGGAGGTACACCATATATTTT. Amino acid sequence: CARRRYTIYF.

The chain has TRBV9 and TRBJ2-1; 11 bases align to TRBD1. This CDR3 comprises 15 residues. Germline V gene sequence: CDR1 SGDLS, CDR2 YYNGEE. The ends lost 6 bases at V and 4 bases at J; junction bases unmatched: 6. The CDR3 sequence is CASNKGDRGYNEQFF. CDR3 in DNA: TGTGCCAGCAACAAAGGGGACAGGGGGTACAATGAGCAGTTCTTC.

This clonotype was counted a few times. The chain couples TRBV30 to TRBJ2-5, with no clear D. This CDR3 region has 15 residues. In germline, CDR1 is GTSNPN, CDR2 SVGIG (reference sequence). V was pared by 0 bases and J by 1 base, with 12 bases between. The CDR3 is CAWSVRRRVQETQYF. CDR3 nucleotide sequence: TGTGCCTGGAGTGTAAGAAGGAGAGTCCAAGAGACCCAGTACTTC.

This chain links TRBV12-5 with TRBJ1-1, with 7 bases that match TRBD1. The V gene end was trimmed by 6 bases and the J gene end by 7 bases; junction bases not matched to a gene: 8. The CDR3 sequence is 13 residues long. CDR1 is LGHNT, CDR2 FRNRAP, per germline. In DNA, the CDR3 is TGTGCTAGTGGCCTTGGTGCAGGGGGTGAAGCTTTCTTT. It specifies CASGLGAGGEAFF.

On this clonotype itself: Germline is not matched at one junction end, which may reflect a read error. This sequence joins TRBV7-9 and TRBJ1-1, with 10 bases lining up with TRBD1. The germline V gene has CDR1 SEHNR and CDR2 FQNEAQ (reference sequence). The CDR3 contains 17 residues. The chain's CDR3 is CASSKGTGDRMKTEAFF. In nucleotides, the CDR3 is TGTGCCAGCAGCAAAGGGACAGGGGATAGGATGAAAACTGAAGCTTTCTTT.

V usage is TRBV20-1 and J usage is TRBJ2-3; D call uncertain. CDR3 size: 16 residues. Looked up from germline, CDR1 is DFQATT and CDR2 is SNEGSKA (reference sequence). Trimming took 3 bases from V and 0 from J, leaving 16 bases between them. In nucleotides, the CDR3 is TGCAGTGCTAGTGCCGTTCAAGGACCTAGCACAGATACGCAGTATTTT. This gives the protein CSASAVQGPSTDTQYF.

This chain joins TRBV5-1 and TRBJ2-5; D tentatively reads TRBD1 or TRBD2 (5 bases each). V was clipped by 4 bases and J by 2 bases, with 12 bases between them. Germline CDR1 reads SGHRS; CDR2 reads YFSETQ. The CDR3 totals 14 residues. The CDR3 loop is CASSARDQQETQYF. The CDR3 coding sequence is TGCGCCAGCAGCGCCCGGGACCAACAAGAGACCCAGTACTTC. The full variable domain, its missing parts supplied by reference TRBV5-1 and TRBJ2-5, is KAGVTQTPRYLIKTRGQQVTLSCSPISGHRSVSWYQQTPGQGLQFLFEYFSETQRNKGNFPGRFSGRQFSNSRSEMNVSTLELGDSALYLCASSARDQQETQYFGPGTRLLVL.

J is TRBJ1-1 and V is TRBV25-1, with D unclear. The germline V gene encodes CDR1 MGHDK and CDR2 SYGVNS. The V end lost 3 bases, the J end lost 7 bases, and 12 bases lay between the germline ends. The CDR3 is 13 residues long. CDR3 nucleotide sequence: TGTGCCAGCAGTGAGACCGGGAATAATGAAGCTTTCTTT. This encodes CASSETGNNEAFF.

The V call is TRBV7-9, the J call TRBJ2-1; D not certain. The germline CDR1 and CDR2 sequences are SEHNR and FQNEAQ (reference sequence). The V gene lost 5 bases and the J gene lost 3 bases, with 17 bases spanning the gap. The CDR3 consists of 16 residues. CDR3 in DNA: TGTGCCAGCAGCCGTACAGCCCCCTGGGACTACAATGAGCAGTTCTTC. It yields the protein CASSRTAPWDYNEQFF.

This clonotype was detected only a few times. The rearrangement links TRBV6-6 to TRBJ1-1; the match to TRBD1 covers 9 bases. J was trimmed by 7 bases and V by 7 bases; bases with no gene match: 10. This CDR3 has 14 amino acids. Germline lookup yields CDR1 MNHNY and CDR2 SVGAGI (reference sequence). The CDR3 bases are TGTGCCAGCATCGGGGGACAGGGAAATTTTGAAGCTTTCTTT. Its translation is CASIGGQGNFEAFF.

CDR3 sequence (DNA): TGTGCCAGCAGCTTCGGGGTGGTGACCTACGAGCAGTACTTC. Protein product: CASSFGVVTYEQYF. V is TRBV11-2 and J is TRBJ2-7; perhaps TRBD2 as D (5 bases). Germline V gene sequence: CDR1 SGHAT, CDR2 FQNNGV. The CDR3 has 14 residues. V lost 3 bases to trimming and J lost 2 bases, with 11 bases between them.

The chain couples TRBV5-1 to TRBJ2-2; D possibly corresponds to TRBD1 (5 bases). V was pared by 0 bases and J by 4 bases, with 10 bases between. The CDR3 runs to 15 residues. The germline CDR1 and CDR2 sequences are SGHRS and YFSETQ. The CDR3 nucleotides are TGCGCCAGCAGCTTGGGACAGCGATTCACCGGGGAGCTGTTTTTT. Translating gives CASSLGQRFTGELFF.

The V gene is TRBV20-1, the J gene TRBJ1-1; TRBD1 aligns across 7 bases. The germline gives CDR1 DFQATT, CDR2 SNEGSKA (reference sequence). V shed 5 bases and J 0 bases; nucleotides not matched to a gene: 12. The CDR3 totals 16 residues. Here the CDR3 reads CSAHGQATLMNTEAFF. CDR3 bases: TGCAGTGCTCACGGACAGGCCACACTTATGAACACTGAAGCTTTCTTT.